A selection of T cell receptor beta chains follows, all from one sample in a study of blood T cell repertoires in COVID-19. The method was immunoSEQ multiplex PCR; TCRdb's version includes in-frame clones alone and lacks a portion of them. The sample has a few hundred thousand clones; roughly 86% are singletons. Source material: peripheral blood. These receptors were taken from a man between 60 and 70 years old with acute or convalescent COVID-19. Both conserved end residues are part of each CDR3. A D gene is named only where the DNA matches it firmly. Part of the rows lack a size; the others show once, few, many or a class for expanded clones.

cdr3_length clone_size d_call j_call v_call cdr3_aa cdr3_nt
16 - TRBD2 TRBJ2-1 TRBV29-1 CSGGPKLAGGRDEQFF TGCAGCGGAGGACCAAAACTAGCGGGGGGCCGGGATGAGCAGTTCTTC
16 - TRBD2 TRBJ2-2 TRBV6-1 CASSELGGYSSGELFF TGTGCCAGCAGTGAATTGGGGGGGTACTCTTCCGGGGAGCTGTTTTTT
16 few - TRBJ1-1 TRBV6-9 CASSFNLGQLNTEAFF TGTGCCAGCAGCTTTAACCTTGGACAGTTGAACACTGAAGCTTTCTTT
15 - TRBD1 TRBJ2-7 TRBV7-6 CASSRGGQGINEQYF TGTGCCAGCAGCCGAGGGGGACAGGGTATCAACGAGCAGTACTTC
13 - TRBD1 TRBJ1-1 TRBV12-3/TRBV12-4 CASNFQGDTEAFF TGTGCCAGCAATTTTCAGGGGGACACTGAAGCTTTCTTT
18 - - TRBJ2-1 TRBV12-5 CASGLVPVGESSYNEQFF TGTGCTAGTGGTTTGGTACCGGTTGGGGAGAGCTCCTACAATGAGCAGTTCTTC
16 - TRBD1 TRBJ2-7 TRBV4-1 CASSQARTGGSYEQYF TGCGCCAGCAGCCAAGCGAGGACAGGGGGTTCCTACGAGCAGTACTTC
18 once TRBD2 TRBJ2-1 TRBV29-1 CSVGDGLAGIGSYNEQFF TGCAGCGTTGGGGATGGACTAGCGGGGATTGGTTCCTACAATGAGCAGTTCTTC
14 few - TRBJ1-1 TRBV19 CATKYQAGNTEAFF TGTGCCACCAAGTACCAGGCGGGAAACACTGAAGCTTTCTTT
14 - TRBD1 TRBJ2-3 TRBV5-1 CASSHGQGTDTQYF TGCGCCAGCAGTCATGGACAGGGCACAGATACGCAGTATTTT
15 - TRBD1 TRBJ2-1 TRBV7-6 CASSLEQGRYNEQFF TGTGCCAGCAGCTTAGAACAGGGGAGATACAATGAGCAGTTCTTC
14 - - TRBJ2-2 TRBV7-7 CASSLGHNTGELFF TGTGCCAGCAGCCTCGGACACAACACCGGGGAGCTGTTTTTT
16 - TRBD2 TRBJ2-3 TRBV7-6 CASSGFSGGDTDTQYF TGTGCCAGCAGCGGGTTTAGCGGGGGGGACACAGATACGCAGTATTTT
16 - - TRBJ2-4 TRBV5-1 CASSSGDSLGKNIQYF TGCGCCAGCAGCTCCGGGGACTCCCTGGGGAAAAACATTCAGTACTTC
16 - - TRBJ2-7 TRBV21-1 CASIPGQGFGPYEQYF TGTGCCAGCATCCCGGGACAGGGTTTTGGCCCCTACGAGCAGTACTTC
13 few - TRBJ1-6 TRBV2 CASLSRFNSPLHF TGTGCCAGCTTGAGCAGGTTTAATTCACCCCTCCACTTT
13 once - TRBJ1-3 TRBV5-1 CASSLSSGNTIYF TGCGCCAGCAGCCTGAGCTCTGGAAACACCATATATTTT
14 once - TRBJ2-7 TRBV7-2 CASSSPGAVYEQYF TGTGCCAGCAGCTCGCCAGGGGCGGTCTACGAGCAGTACTTC
14 once - TRBJ1-1 TRBV6-2/TRBV6-3 CASSAPWGYTEAFF TGTGCCAGCAGCGCCCCGTGGGGCTACACTGAAGCTTTCTTT
16 - TRBD1 TRBJ1-2 TRBV19 CASSRQTGATNYGYTF TGTGCCAGTAGTAGACAAACAGGGGCCACTAACTATGGCTACACCTTC
16 few - TRBJ1-6 TRBV5-4 CASSPPGLPHNSPLHF TGTGCCAGCAGCCCGCCGGGACTCCCCCATAATTCACCCCTCCACTTT
15 - TRBD2 TRBJ2-5 TRBV5-1 CASSLMTSAGQTQYF TGCGCCAGCAGCTTGATGACTAGCGCGGGCCAGACCCAGTACTTC
13 - TRBD1 TRBJ1-1 TRBV2 CASSTDRGTEAFF TGTGCCAGCAGTACGGACAGGGGCACTGAAGCTTTCTTT
15 few - TRBJ1-5 TRBV15 CATSREMGGNQPQHF TGTGCCACCAGCAGAGAAATGGGAGGCAATCAGCCCCAGCATTTT
15 - TRBD1 TRBJ2-7 TRBV27 CASRVMGTGHYEQYF TGTGCCAGCAGGGTTATGGGGACAGGCCACTACGAGCAGTACTTC
15 - TRBD1 TRBJ2-5 TRBV7-2 CASSRDRVGRGAQYF TGTGCCAGCAGCCGGGACAGGGTGGGACGGGGGGCCCAGTACTTC
15 - - TRBJ1-3 TRBV5-1 CASSPQAFSGNTIYF TGCGCCAGCAGCCCCCAGGCTTTCTCTGGAAACACCATATATTTT
15 - - TRBJ1-4 TRBV5-6 CASSRRGLSTEKLFF TGTGCCAGCAGCCGCAGGGGCCTCTCGACTGAAAAACTGTTTTTT
14 - - TRBJ1-5 TRBV5-5 CASSLEQATGPQHF TGTGCCAGCAGCTTGGAACAGGCCACGGGGCCCCAGCATTTT
15 - TRBD2 TRBJ2-1 TRBV6-1 CASSELAGGHNEQFF TGTGCCAGCAGTGAACTAGCGGGGGGGCACAATGAGCAGTTCTTC
14 few - TRBJ1-3 TRBV5-6 CASSLDSSGNTIYF TGTGCCAGCAGCTTGGACAGCTCTGGAAACACCATATATTTT
15 once TRBD1 TRBJ1-6 TRBV28 CASSNLQGYNSPLHF TGTGCCAGCAGCAATCTACAGGGGTATAATTCACCCCTCCACTTT
15 once - TRBJ1-1 TRBV11-1 CASSLFSGSNTEAFF TGTGCCAGCAGCTTATTCAGCGGCTCGAACACTGAAGCTTTCTTT
14 - TRBD1 TRBJ1-6 TRBV5-6 CASSPTGGNSPLHF TGTGCCAGCAGCCCTACAGGGGGTAATTCACCCCTCCACTTT
15 - TRBD1 TRBJ1-1 TRBV13 CASSRRQGANTEAFF TGTGCCAGCAGCCGCCGACAGGGGGCGAACACTGAAGCTTTCTTT
16 - - TRBJ2-3 TRBV2 CASKTGSALLTDTQYF TGTGCCAGCAAGACAGGAAGCGCCCTGCTCACAGATACGCAGTATTTT
13 - - TRBJ1-5 TRBV7-8 CASSPRENQPQHF TGTGCCAGCAGCCCCCGGGAGAATCAGCCCCAGCATTTT
15 - - TRBJ1-1 TRBV4-1 CASSQEGALSTEAFF TGCGCCAGCAGCCAAGAGGGGGCTTTGAGCACTGAAGCTTTCTTT
13 - - TRBJ2-7 TRBV19 CASSYSGDLEQYF TGTGCCAGTAGTTATTCAGGGGATCTCGAGCAGTACTTC
14 once - TRBJ1-5 TRBV6-6 CASTPGTRLVPQHF TGTGCCAGCACCCCCGGGACACGGCTCGTCCCCCAGCATTTT
13 - - TRBJ2-1 TRBV11-3 CASSFGGNNEQFF TGTGCCAGCAGCTTCGGCGGAAACAATGAGCAGTTCTTC
15 - TRBD1 TRBJ2-3 TRBV5-1 CASRRDRGTTDTQYF TGCGCCAGCAGACGGGACAGGGGCACCACAGATACGCAGTATTTT
15 few TRBD2 TRBJ2-1 TRBV4-1 CASSQGYPTSAEQFF TGCGCCAGCAGCCAAGGGTACCCGACTAGCGCTGAGCAGTTCTTC
12 - - TRBJ2-2 TRBV7-6 CASSLDRGELFF TGTGCCAGCAGCTTAGATAGAGGGGAGCTGTTTTTT
14 - TRBD1 TRBJ1-6 TRBV6-5 CASSQGQYNSPLHF TGTGCCAGCAGCCAGGGACAGTATAATTCACCCCTCCACTTT
14 - - TRBJ1-2 TRBV5-5 CASSQGRGGYGYTF TGTGCCAGCAGTCAGGGTCGAGGGGGCTATGGCTACACCTTC
15 - - TRBJ2-3 TRBV24-1 CATSDLGGAGDTQYF TGTGCCACCAGTGATTTAGGGGGGGCGGGAGATACGCAGTATTTT
14 - - TRBJ1-5 TRBV2 CASSEIYRAQPQHF TGTGCCAGCAGTGAAATATACAGGGCTCAGCCCCAGCATTTT